The 21 T cell receptor beta chains reported below all come from one sample, sequenced in a study of CD8 T cells in Susac syndrome. Random hexamers were used to reverse transcribe the RNA input (roughly 0.5 to 1 ug). Using its own MiXCR run on the immunoSEQ multiplex PCR reads, TCRdb lists one record per CDR3 protein. The data hold around 270,000 distinct CDR3 sequences, with about 89% observed a single time. Sequences were obtained from CD8+ T cells from PBMCs. The receptors come from a human donor with multiple sclerosis.

This chain connects TRBV4-3 to TRBJ2-5, with 7 bases that match TRBD1. The V and J ends lost 0 bases and 2 bases, in that order; junction bases with no gene match: 3. Per the germline V gene, CDR1 is LGHNA and CDR2 is YSLEER. This CDR3 is built from 15 residues. The CDR3 here is CASSQDVGQQETQYF. The CDR3 DNA reads as TGCGCCAGCAGCCAAGACGTGGGACAGCAAGAGACCCAGTACTTC.

This chain connects TRBV9 to TRBJ2-4; D is ambiguous. CDR3 length: 13 residues. Trimming cost V 4 bases and J 9 bases, with 14 bases left between them. Germline V lookup: CDR1 SGDLS, CDR2 YYNGEE. The CDR3, as DNA: TGTGCCAGCAGCCCGAGTGGGTCAGGCATTCAGTACTTC. This codes for CASSPSGSGIQYF.

In the case of this clonotype: This CDR3 fails to terminate in the conserved phenylalanine or tryptophan, so it likely reflects a read error. The chain joins TRBV10-3 to TRBJ2-3; D uncertain. CDR3 length: 15 amino acids. Germline V CDR1 and CDR2: ENHRY, SYGVKD. V lost 4 bases and J 3 bases, leaving 14 bases between the germline ends. CDR3 coding DNA: TGTGCCATCAGTGTCGGAGCGACCCGTACAGATACGCAGTATCTT. It codes for CAISVGATRTDTQYL.

The CDR3 DNA is TGTGCCAGCAGCTTAATTCATGCCAGCTCCTACAATGAGCAGTTCTTC. Amino acid sequence: CASSLIHASSYNEQFF. The J gene is TRBJ2-1, the V gene TRBV7-3; no clear D. The CDR3 is made up of 16 amino acids. Germline V gene data show CDR1 as SGHTA and CDR2 as FQGTGA. Trimming stripped 1 base from V and 0 bases from J, with 10 bases between.

This rearrangement joins TRBV12-3 or TRBV12-4 to TRBJ2-3, with 14 bases that match TRBD2. V lost 7 bases and J lost 2; bases outside the gene matches: 5. CDR3 length: 16 amino acids. The CDR3 reads CASTGTSGGPTDTQYF. Here the CDR3 DNA reads TGTGCCAGCACGGGGACTAGCGGGGGACCCACAGATACGCAGTATTTT.

The rearrangement joins TRBV7-8 to TRBJ1-4, with TRBD1 as a possible D gene (5 bases). The CDR3 contains 13 residues. V was trimmed by 5 bases and J by 13 bases, leaving 17 bases between them. Germline values: CDR1 SGHVS, CDR2 FQNEAQ. This CDR3 reads CASSPSEGLRLFF. CDR3 DNA: TGTGCCAGCAGCCCGTCGGAGGGGTTGAGACTGTTTTTT.

The chain carries TRBV30 and TRBJ2-1; TRBD2 matches at 10 bases. This CDR3 is built from 15 residues. V dropped 3 bases and J dropped 4; count of bases not matched to a gene: 6. Germline CDR1 and CDR2: GTSNPN and SVGIG (reference sequence). The DNA of the CDR3 is TGTGCCTGGAGCGCTCTAGCGGGGGCGTACAATGAGCAGTTCTTC. It specifies CAWSALAGAYNEQFF.

This chain uses TRBV7-3 with TRBJ2-3; 7 bases line up with TRBD2. In germline, CDR1 is SGHTA, CDR2 FQGTGA. The junction had 9 bases not matched to a gene; V was cut back by 3 bases and J by 6 bases. The CDR3 runs 15 residues. CDR3 nucleotide sequence: TGTGCCAGCAGCTTCACAAGCGGGGAGGGGGATACGCAGTATTTT. It translates to CASSFTSGEGDTQYF.

This clonotype was recorded once. This chain uses TRBV6-2 or TRBV6-3 with TRBJ2-7; D is possibly TRBD1 (5 bases). The germline V gene encodes CDR1 MNHEY and CDR2 SVGEGT. This CDR3 spans 13 amino acids. V was cut by 6 bases and J by 3 bases, with 12 bases left in between. The CDR3 here is CASSQHRGYEQYF. In nucleotides, the CDR3 is TGTGCCAGCAGCCAACATAGGGGCTACGAGCAGTACTTC.

This clonotype was detected only once. The chain is built from TRBV3-1 and TRBJ2-7, with TRBD2 matching 15 bases. In germline, CDR1 is LGHDT, CDR2 YNNKEL (reference sequence). CDR3 length equals 17 residues. V lost 2 bases and J lost 1; bases outside the gene matches: 3. The CDR3 region is CASSQRTSGGASYEQYF. In nucleotides, the CDR3 is TGTGCCAGCAGCCAACGGACTAGCGGGGGGGCTTCCTACGAGCAGTACTTC.

The rearrangement uses TRBV7-8 and TRBJ2-1, with 8 bases aligning to TRBD2. This CDR3 is built from 17 residues. The V segment lost 1 base and the J segment 6 bases; nucleotides outside the gene matches: 11. Germline CDR1 SGHVS, CDR2 FQNEAQ. DNA of the CDR3: TGTGCCAGCAGCTTAGGCCCGGGACTAGAGTCGGGCAATGAGCAGTTCTTC. Translating gives CASSLGPGLESGNEQFF.

This clonotype was counted only a few times. The V and J genes are TRBV27 and TRBJ1-5; D is unresolved. The CDR3 is 15 residues long. CDR1 is MNHEY and CDR2 is SMNVEV in the germline V gene (reference sequence). Trimming removed 2 bases from V and 0 bases from J, with 8 bases in between. CDR3 residues: CASSLAGYSNQPQHF. The CDR3 DNA follows: TGTGCCAGCAGTTTAGCTGGGTATAGCAATCAGCCCCAGCATTTT.

This chain links TRBV4-1 with TRBJ1-5; D is unresolved. Germline V gene lookup returns CDR1 MGHRA and CDR2 YSYEKL. The CDR3 has 14 residues. V lost 4 bases and J 5 bases, leaving 12 bases between the germline ends. CDR3 loop: CASSPLTEDQPQHF. The CDR3 coding sequence is TGCGCCAGCAGCCCTCTCACGGAGGATCAGCCCCAGCATTTT.

The chain joins TRBV27 to TRBJ2-7; 7 positions agree with TRBD1. The V gene's germline CDR1 is MNHEY and CDR2 SMNVEV (reference sequence). There are 14 residues in the CDR3. The V segment lost 3 bases and the J segment 1 base; nucleotides outside the gene matches: 3. CDR3 loop: CASSFGQDSYEQYF. The CDR3 DNA follows: TGTGCCAGCAGTTTTGGACAGGATTCCTACGAGCAGTACTTC.

V is TRBV27 and J is TRBJ2-5, with TRBD1 identical over 8 bases. The length of the CDR3 is 14 residues. The V and J ends lost 4 bases and 2 bases, in that order; junction bases with no gene match: 3. CDR1 and CDR2 (germline): MNHEY, SMNVEV (reference sequence). The CDR3: CASSSGQAQETQYF. DNA of the CDR3: TGTGCCAGCAGTTCGGGACAGGCACAAGAGACCCAGTACTTC.

J is TRBJ2-2 and V is TRBV7-2, with D possibly matching TRBD2 (5 bases). This CDR3 comprises 14 residues. Trimming left V 5 bases short and J 3 bases short, with 10 bases between. The germline gives CDR1 SGHTA, CDR2 FQGNSA. CDR3 sequence (DNA): TGTGCCAGCAGCGCTAGCCGGTACACCGGGGAGCTGTTTTTT. Protein sequence: CASSASRYTGELFF.

The V gene is TRBV5-5, the J gene TRBJ2-1; TRBD1 agrees at 7 bases. The CDR3 sequence is 15 residues long. Germline values: CDR1 SGHKS, CDR2 YYEKEE (reference sequence). V trimming: 0 bases; J trimming: 5 bases; junction bases outside the gene matches: 5. The CDR3 region has the DNA TGTGCCAGCAGCTTGGAAGGACAGGCGAACAATGAGCAGTTCTTC. Translated, it gives CASSLEGQANNEQFF.

This clonotype was recorded only once. V usage is TRBV2 and J usage is TRBJ2-5; D might be TRBD2 (5 bases). V dropped 1 base and J dropped 7 bases, with 16 bases sitting between them. From germline, CDR1 is SNHLY and CDR2 FYNNEI. This CDR3 is built from 15 residues. This CDR3 is CASSEVTTQDPTQYF. The CDR3 bases are TGTGCCAGCAGTGAAGTGACTACCCAAGATCCGACCCAGTACTTC.

This chain uses TRBV6-4 with TRBJ1-2; weak D call: TRBD1 (6 bases). Per germline, CDR1 MRHNA and CDR2 SNTAGT. This CDR3 contains 15 residues. V shed 3 bases and J shed 2 bases, with 13 bases lying between them. In nucleotides, the CDR3 is TGTGCCAGCAGTGAACGGGCAGGGGACAACTATGGCTACACCTTC. Protein product: CASSERAGDNYGYTF.

The chain employs TRBV19 and TRBJ2-1; D remains ambiguous. From germline, CDR1 is LNHDA and CDR2 SQIVND (reference sequence). The CDR3 length is 12 residues. V lost 1 base, J lost 13 bases, and 11 bases lay in between. The CDR3 here is CASSIAGRQQFF. CDR3 DNA sequence: TGTGCCAGTAGTATAGCTGGCCGCCAACAGTTCTTC.

This rearrangement joins TRBV28 to TRBJ2-7; 12 bases line up with TRBD2. Per the germline V gene, CDR1 is MDHEN and CDR2 is SYDVKM. The CDR3 runs to 15 residues. With 6 bases clipped from V and 0 bases from J, the junction kept 3 bases outside the gene matches. CDR3 nucleotides: TGTGCCAGCAGGGTACTAGCGGGGGGCTCCTACGAGCAGTACTTC. Residues: CASRVLAGGSYEQYF.